This T cell receptor (beta chain) was sequenced in a study of blood T cell repertoires in COVID-19. Study-level background: Material from acute and convalescent COVID-19 was sourced from the United States, Italy and Spain. T cells, B-cell-depleted T cells, or PBMCs supplied cDNA or gDNA.

A few counts support this clone. Method: immunoSEQ multiplex PCR; TCRdb's copy keeps in-frame clones and lacks some. The sample includes 150,000 or so clones, nearly 80% of them seen just once. Germline V gene lookup returns CDR1 MNHEY and CDR2 SVGAGI. Trimming pared 2 bases from V and 5 bases from J, leaving 15 bases between. The length of the CDR3 is 15 residues. Sequenced: peripheral blood. This chain joins TRBV6-5 and TRBJ1-2, with D perhaps matching TRBD1 (6 bases). The TCR originated in a man aged 80 or over with acute or convalescent COVID-19. The CDR3 DNA is TGTGCCAGCAGTTACCACGAAGGACAGCTATATGGCTACACCTTC. Protein: CASSYHEGQLYGYTF.